These 30 T cell receptor beta chains share one sample of origin, sequenced in a study of CD8 T cells in ankylosing spondylitis. Points from the study as a whole: A motif of 7 to 9 highly homologous TCR beta variants was seen as apparently characteristic of ankylosing spondylitis blood.

TCRdb independently ran MiXCR on the 5' RACE reads; one entry per CDR3 protein. The sample lists hundreds of thousands of distinct CDR3 sequences; roughly 25% were seen once. These receptors' antigens are unknown. The sample consisted of blood, either unsorted or a sorted T cell fraction (not recorded which). These receptors were collected from a male donor with ankylosing spondylitis.

This chain links TRBV7-2 with TRBJ2-7; D ambiguous. The CDR3 totals 14 residues. Trimming removed 5 bases at V and 3 bases at J, with 14 bases between. Per germline, CDR1 SGHTA and CDR2 FQGNSA. The CDR3 bases are TGTGCCAGCAGCCCCCGGCCAAGGATCTACGAGCAGTACTTC. This codes for CASSPRPRIYEQYF.

The chain is built from TRBV29-1 and TRBJ1-5; D unresolved. This CDR3 contains 12 residues. Trimming took 5 bases from V and 5 from J, leaving 10 bases between them. Looked up from germline, CDR1 is SQVTM and CDR2 is ANQGSEA. CDR3: CSVRELDQPQHF. In nucleotides, the CDR3 is TGCAGCGTTCGAGAGTTGGATCAGCCCCAGCATTTT.

The sample holds a few counts of this clonotype. V usage is TRBV5-5 and J usage is TRBJ1-4, with a tentative D call TRBD1 (5 bases). This CDR3 is built from 13 residues. The V end lost 5 bases, the J end lost 9 bases, and 14 bases lay between the germline ends. Germline CDR1 and CDR2: SGHKS and YYEKEE (reference sequence). CDR3 in DNA: TGTGCCAGCAGGTCCGGCGGGGCCCAAAAACTGTTTTTT. This codes for CASRSGGAQKLFF. Full variable domain (rest looked up from reference TRBV5-5 and TRBJ1-4): DAGVTQSPTHLIKTRGQQVTLRCSPISGHKSVSWYQQVLGQGPQFIFQYYEKEERGRGNFPDRFSARQFPNYSSELNVNALLLGDSALYLCASRSGGAQKLFFGSGTQLSVL.

The chain recombines TRBV5-1 with TRBJ2-1; no clear D. The V end was cut by 0 bases, the J end by 7 bases, with 8 bases between. The CDR3 covers 13 residues. Germline V gives CDR1 SGHRS, CDR2 YFSETQ. DNA for the CDR3: TGCGCCAGCAGCTTGGTGACCGAGAATGAGCAGTTCTTC. This encodes CASSLVTENEQFF.

The chain links TRBV20-1 to TRBJ2-7; possibly TRBD1 for D (6 bases). The ends were cut back, 4 bases at V and 2 bases at J, with 9 bases in the middle. CDR1 and CDR2 from the germline V gene are DFQATT and SNEGSKA (reference sequence). CDR3 length: 12 amino acids. The CDR3 coding sequence is TGCAGTGCTATCCGGGACACCTACGAGCAGTACGTC. Protein: CSAIRDTYEQYV.

The V and J genes are TRBV6-1 and TRBJ1-5, with D unresolved. CDR3 length: 14 residues. V lost 3 bases and J lost 1, with 7 bases in between. CDR1 MNHNS and CDR2 SASEGT come from the germline V gene. CDR3 amino acids: CASSEGISNQPQHF. CDR3 bases: TGTGCCAGCAGTGAGGGAATAAGCAATCAGCCCCAGCATTTT.

This sequence joins TRBV4-2 and TRBJ2-3; D remains ambiguous. Deletions cut 4 bases from V and 4 bases from J, with 9 bases between. This CDR3 has 13 residues. Germline lookup yields CDR1 LGHNA and CDR2 YNFKEQ. The CDR3 spells CASSPPAPDTQYF. CDR3 nucleotide sequence: TGTGCCAGCAGCCCCCCGGCTCCAGATACGCAGTATTTT.

This clonotype was counted only a few times. The J gene is TRBJ1-2, the V gene TRBV7-2; possible D gene TRBD1, 6 bases. Germline-derived CDR1 and CDR2 are SGHTA and FQGNSA. CDR3 length equals 15 residues. V lost 1 base to trimming and J lost 4 bases, with 13 bases between them. Written as DNA, the CDR3 is TGTGCCAGCAGCTTAGGGGGGGCAGGCAGCTATGGCTACACCTTC. This codes for CASSLGGAGSYGYTF.

The rearrangement joins TRBV19 to TRBJ2-2; no reliable D call. The CDR3 contains 13 residues. In germline, CDR1 is LNHDA, CDR2 SQIVND (reference sequence). V lost 6 bases and J 3 bases, leaving 8 bases between the germline ends. CDR3 protein: CASRPTHTGELFF. The CDR3 DNA sequence: TGTGCCAGTAGACCCACCCACACCGGGGAGCTGTTTTTT.

The chain is built from TRBV5-5 and TRBJ2-3, with D uncertain. This CDR3 spans 13 amino acids. CDR1 is SGHKS, CDR2 YYEKEE, per germline (reference sequence). V was clipped by 3 bases and J by 2 bases, with 7 bases between them. CDR3 in DNA: TGTGCCAGCAGCTACATAAACACAGATACGCAGTATTTT. Translated, it gives CASSYINTDTQYF.

The J gene is TRBJ2-1, the V gene TRBV5-1, with 7 bases fitting TRBD2. Trimming cost V 0 bases and J 3 bases; bases outside gene matches: 6. This CDR3 contains 16 residues. Germline CDR1 is SGHRS and CDR2 is YFSETQ. DNA for the CDR3: TGCGCCAGCAGCTTGGAAGGATCTAGCGGCTACAATGAGCAGTTCTTC. Translation gives CASSLEGSSGYNEQFF. The full variable domain, with the rest looked up from reference TRBV5-1 and TRBJ2-1, is KAGVTQTPRYLIKTRGQQVTLSCSPISGHRSVSWYQQTPGQGLQFLFEYFSETQRNKGNFPGRFSGRQFSNSRSEMNVSTLELGDSALYLCASSLEGSSGYNEQFFGPGTRLTVL.

This clonotype occurred a few times. The rearrangement joins TRBV12-3 or TRBV12-4 to TRBJ2-1; 13 nucleotides agree with TRBD2. This CDR3 has 17 residues. J gave up 2 bases and V 6 bases, and 7 bases lay outside the gene matches. The chain's CDR3 is CASRPTLAGGTYNEQFF. DNA for the CDR3: TGTGCCAGCAGACCTACACTAGCGGGAGGGACCTACAATGAGCAGTTCTTC.

This chain links TRBV10-3 with TRBJ1-5, with 10 bases lining up with TRBD1. The CDR3 length is 16 residues. From germline, CDR1 is ENHRY and CDR2 SYGVKD. V gave up 7 bases and J gave up 7 bases; unmatched junction bases: 13. Here the CDR3 DNA reads TGTGCCATCACTAGACAGGGGGCGCGGAAAAAACAGCCCCAGCATTTT. This gives the protein CAITRQGARKKQPQHF.

V and J are TRBV3-1 and TRBJ2-3; maybe TRBD2 (6 bases). With 6 bases removed from V and 2 bases from J, the gap between germline ends came to 12 bases. Germline V CDR1 and CDR2: LGHDT, YNNKEL (reference sequence). This CDR3 is built from 14 residues. DNA of the CDR3: TGTGCCAGCAGGGGGACTCTCGCCACAGATACGCAGTATTTT. Translated, it gives CASRGTLATDTQYF.

CDR3 loop: CSAGLAGQETQYF. In DNA, the CDR3 is TGCAGTGCTGGACTAGCGGGGCAAGAGACCCAGTACTTC. V and J are TRBV20-1 and TRBJ2-5, with TRBD2 identical over 12 bases. J gave up 2 bases and V 5 bases, and 0 bases lay outside the gene matches. CDR1 DFQATT and CDR2 SNEGSKA come from the germline V gene (reference sequence). The length of the CDR3 is 13 residues.

This clonotype was seen a few times. In DNA form, the CDR3 reads TGTGCCATCCCGTCCGGGACAGGGGCCGCCCGGGGTGGAAACACCATATATTTT. The encoded protein is CAIPSGTGAARGGNTIYF. V is TRBV11-1 and J is TRBJ1-3, with 10 bases that match TRBD1. Trimming at V came to 10 bases and at J to 3 bases, leaving 18 bases not matched to a gene. This CDR3 is built from 18 residues. In germline, CDR1 is SGHAT, CDR2 FQDESV (reference sequence). Drawing the rest from reference TRBV11-1 and TRBJ1-3, the complete variable domain is EAEVAQSPRYKITEKSQAVAFWCDPISGHATLYWYRQILGQGPELLVQFQDESVVDDSQLPKDRFSAERLKGVDSTLKIQPAELGDSAMYLCAIPSGTGAARGGNTIYFGEGSWLTVV.

V gene TRBV7-2 combines with J gene TRBJ1-5; D is undetermined. V was shortened by 8 bases and J by 3 bases, with 17 bases between the two germline ends. CDR1 is SGHTA, CDR2 FQGNSA, per germline. This CDR3 comprises 15 residues. CDR3 in DNA: TGTGCCAGCTCCCTCCCGACAACGACCAATCAGCCCCAGCATTTT. Encoded protein: CASSLPTTTNQPQHF.

J is TRBJ1-1 and V is TRBV5-6; D gene unclear. This CDR3 has 13 residues. Germline lookup yields CDR1 SGHDT and CDR2 YYEEEE. The V and J ends lost 0 bases and 11 bases respectively, with 14 bases between them. The CDR3 sequence: CASSLEGPPGAFF. The CDR3 DNA reads as TGTGCCAGCAGCTTGGAAGGACCGCCTGGCGCTTTCTTT.

This clonotype was seen a handful of times. V and J are TRBV29-1 and TRBJ2-5; D may be TRBD1 or TRBD2 (7 bases each). V was cut by 7 bases and J by 5 bases, with 20 bases left in between. CDR1 is SQVTM and CDR2 is ANQGSEA in the germline V gene. The CDR3 has 14 residues. DNA of the CDR3: TGCAGCGCCGGGGAGGGGGCCCCGTGGGAGACCCAGTACTTC. The encoded protein is CSAGEGAPWETQYF.

This sequence joins TRBV27 and TRBJ2-7; 7 nucleotides agree with TRBD1. Germline lookup yields CDR1 MNHEY and CDR2 SMNVEV (reference sequence). V gave up 5 bases and J gave up 9 bases; unmatched junction bases: 10. CDR3 length equals 13 residues. CDR3 protein: CASSARGTDRQYV. CDR3 bases: TGTGCCAGCAGTGCCCGAGGGACAGACCGGCAGTACGTC.

This clonotype occurred a few times. This rearrangement joins TRBV5-1 to TRBJ1-1; D may be TRBD1 (6 bases). Deletions cut 6 bases from V and 5 bases from J, with 14 bases between. This CDR3 contains 13 residues. The germline CDR1 and CDR2 sequences are SGHRS and YFSETQ. The DNA of the CDR3 is TGCGCCAGCAATCCAGGGGTAGGGACTGAAGCTTTCTTT. Translated: CASNPGVGTEAFF.

This clonotype was detected once. The CDR3 carries no conserved terminal phenylalanine or tryptophan, so it likely arises from a read error. V and J are TRBV29-1 and TRBJ2-7; D remains unclear. Trimming took off 4 bases at V and 3 bases at J, with 10 bases between the two ends. Germline CDR1 is SQVTM and CDR2 is ANQGSEA. CDR3 length: 12 residues. The CDR3 sequence: CSVVPAGYEQYS. CDR3 coding DNA: TGCAGCGTTGTCCCAGCCGGCTACGAGCAGTACTCC.

The CDR3 region is CASSPTEILAKNIQYF. Written as DNA, the CDR3 is TGTGCCAGCAGCCCCACCGAAATACTAGCCAAAAACATTCAGTACTTC. This chain connects TRBV25-1 to TRBJ2-4; D gene ambiguous. Germline loops: CDR1 MGHDK, CDR2 SYGVNS. The CDR3 runs to 16 residues. V was trimmed by 6 bases and J by 0 bases, leaving 15 bases between them. The full variable domain, rest sourced from reference TRBV25-1 and TRBJ2-4, is EADIYQTPRYLVIGTGKKITLECSQTMGHDKMYWYQQDPGMELHLIHYSYGVNSTEKGDLSSESTVSRIRTEHFPLTLESARPSHTSQYLCASSPTEILAKNIQYFGAGTRLSVL.

This clonotype occurred many times. V gene TRBV11-2 combines with J gene TRBJ1-4; 9 positions agree with TRBD1. V was clipped by 5 bases and J by 2 bases; unmatched bases: 6. CDR3 size: 16 residues. Germline assignment: CDR1 SGHAT and CDR2 FQNNGV. The DNA of the CDR3 is TGTGCCAGCAGCCCGGACAGGGGTTGGACTAATGAAAAACTGTTTTTT. It yields the protein CASSPDRGWTNEKLFF. Full variable domain (outside the CDR3, taken from reference TRBV11-2 and TRBJ1-4): EAGVAQSPRYKIIEKRQSVAFWCNPISGHATLYWYQQILGQGPKLLIQFQNNGVVDDSQLPKDRFSAERLKGVDSTLKIQPAKLEDSAVYLCASSPDRGWTNEKLFFGSGTQLSVL.

This chain uses TRBV4-2 with TRBJ2-3, with 8 bases identical to TRBD2. J lost 2 bases, V lost 4 bases, and 5 bases had no gene match. The CDR3 sequence is 15 residues long. Germline CDR1 is LGHNA and CDR2 is YNFKEQ. The CDR3 sequence: CASSPLAGYTDTQYF. CDR3 bases: TGTGCCAGCAGCCCCTTAGCGGGGTACACAGATACGCAGTATTTT.

V is TRBV4-1 and J is TRBJ1-2; 7 nucleotides match TRBD1. CDR3 length equals 14 residues. The germline gives CDR1 MGHRA, CDR2 YSYEKL. Trimming at V came to 0 bases and at J to 6 bases, leaving 4 bases not matched to a gene. The CDR3 region has the DNA TGCGCCAGCAGCCAAGACGAGGACAGGAATGGCTACACCTTC. Translated, it gives CASSQDEDRNGYTF.

There are a few counts of this clonotype. The CDR3 nucleotides read TGCGCCAGCAGCCCGGGAGAGCACTACAATGAGCAGTTCTTC. This gives the protein CASSPGEHYNEQFF. The rearrangement uses TRBV5-1 and TRBJ2-1; D is perhaps TRBD2 (6 bases). CDR1 and CDR2 from the germline V gene are SGHRS and YFSETQ. V was pared by 4 bases and J by 3 bases, with 11 bases between. CDR3 length: 14 amino acids. The full variable domain, rest sourced from reference TRBV5-1 and TRBJ2-1, is KAGVTQTPRYLIKTRGQQVTLSCSPISGHRSVSWYQQTPGQGLQFLFEYFSETQRNKGNFPGRFSGRQFSNSRSEMNVSTLELGDSALYLCASSPGEHYNEQFFGPGTRLTVL.

This clonotype was counted only a few times. DNA for the CDR3: TGTGCCAGCAGAACGTCGAGTTCACCCCTCCACTTT. Amino acid sequence: CASRTSSSPLHF. The chain employs TRBV12-3 or TRBV12-4 and TRBJ1-6; D is unresolved. This CDR3 is built from 12 residues. V was trimmed by 6 bases and J by 9 bases, leaving 9 bases between them.

The V gene is TRBV6-1, the J gene TRBJ1-2; unclear D gene. V lost 0 bases and J 4 bases, leaving 6 bases between the germline ends. The CDR3 spans 13 residues. Germline CDR1 and CDR2: MNHNS and SASEGT. CDR3 amino acids: CASSEASPYGYTF. CDR3 in DNA: TGTGCCAGCAGTGAAGCCAGCCCCTATGGCTACACCTTC.

The chain employs TRBV12-3 or TRBV12-4 and TRBJ1-5; D not resolved. V lost 5 bases and J lost 4, with 15 bases in between. The CDR3 runs 15 residues. This CDR3 is CASSRSLAENQPQHF. The DNA for the CDR3 is TGTGCCAGCAGTAGATCCTTGGCAGAAAATCAGCCCCAGCATTTT.